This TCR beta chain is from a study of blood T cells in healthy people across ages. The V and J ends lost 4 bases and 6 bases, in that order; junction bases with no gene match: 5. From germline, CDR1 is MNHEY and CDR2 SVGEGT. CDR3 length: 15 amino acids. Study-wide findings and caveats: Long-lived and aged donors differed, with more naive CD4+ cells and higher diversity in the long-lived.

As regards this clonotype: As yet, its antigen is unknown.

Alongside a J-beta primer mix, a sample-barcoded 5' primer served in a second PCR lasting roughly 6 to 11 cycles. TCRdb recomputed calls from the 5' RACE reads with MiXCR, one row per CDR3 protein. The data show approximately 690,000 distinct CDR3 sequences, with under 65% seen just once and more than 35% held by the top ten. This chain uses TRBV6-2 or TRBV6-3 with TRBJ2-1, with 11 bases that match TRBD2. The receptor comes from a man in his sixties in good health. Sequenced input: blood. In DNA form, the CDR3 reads TGTGCCAGCAGTTTAGCGGGGGGGGTCGTCAATGAGCAGTTCTTC. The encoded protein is CASSLAGGVVNEQFF.